A selection of T cell receptor beta chains follows, all from one sample in a study of human T cells and chemical hapten exposure. TCRdb re-derived calls from the RACE reads in MiXCR, one entry per CDR3 protein. Here the sample spans tens of thousands of distinct CDR3 sequences, roughly 9.1% being singletons. Here the sequenced sample was whole blood, taken in connection with sensitization to the hapten diphenylcyclopropenone (DPC). All receptors derive from a woman aged 40-49 years with alopecia areata. Some clones in this sample may be carry-over from other donors' samples. Both conserved end residues are part of each CDR3. The D gene is left open where the match is weak. Clone size, where shown, is once, few, many, or a class for clones that have expanded.

j_call	clone_size	d_call	v_call	cdr3_nt	cdr3_aa
TRBJ1-2	NA	TRBD1	TRBV12-3/TRBV12-4	TGTGCCAGCAGTTTAACAGGGGGCGTTCATGGCTACACCTTC	CASSLTGGVHGYTF
TRBJ2-7	NA	TRBD1	TRBV11-1	TGTGCCAGCAGCTCTCCGGGACAGGGGCTTTACGAGCAGTACTTC	CASSSPGQGLYEQYF
TRBJ2-7	NA	NA	TRBV6-5	TGTGCCAGCAGTTACACGACTGCTACCTACGAGCAGTACTTC	CASSYTTATYEQYF
TRBJ2-1	many	NA	TRBV7-2	TGTGCCAGCAGCTTAGGCAGGGGACGCTACAATGAGCAGTTCTTC	CASSLGRGRYNEQFF
TRBJ2-5	few	NA	TRBV20-1	TGCAGTCCCCGAAGTTACAGGGAAGGAGAGACCCAGTACTTC	CSPRSYREGETQYF
TRBJ1-5	few	TRBD1	TRBV4-2	TGTGCCAGCAGACCCAACCTCGGACAGGGCAATCAGCCCCAGCATTTT	CASRPNLGQGNQPQHF
TRBJ1-1	few	NA	TRBV4-3	TGCGCCAGCAGCCAAGACAGAGTCGGCACTGAAGCTTTCTTT	CASSQDRVGTEAFF
TRBJ2-3	few	TRBD1	TRBV7-9	TGTGCCAGCAGCCCGCCCTCGGGACAGGGCACAGATACGCAGTATTTT	CASSPPSGQGTDTQYF
TRBJ1-2	NA	NA	TRBV7-9	TGTGCCAGCACCAGTACAGAGGACTATGGCTACACCTTC	CASTSTEDYGYTF
TRBJ1-1	NA	NA	TRBV7-2	TGTGCCAGCAGCCCCCGCGGGATTCTGAACACTGAAGCTTTCTTT	CASSPRGILNTEAFF
TRBJ1-5	few	NA	TRBV20-1	TGCAGTGCAGGGTCTAACAATCAGCCCCAGCATTTT	CSAGSNNQPQHF
TRBJ2-3	NA	NA	TRBV11-2	TGTGCCAGCAGCTTAATGGCGGGGAATACAGATACGCAGTATTTT	CASSLMAGNTDTQYF
TRBJ2-3	once	NA	TRBV5-1	TGCGCCAGCAGCTTGATTGCAGGGACGGATACGCAGTATTTT	CASSLIAGTDTQYF
TRBJ1-5	many	TRBD1	TRBV27	TGTGCCAGCAGTCCCGGGACAGGGGTCCAGCCCCAGCATTTT	CASSPGTGVQPQHF
TRBJ1-1	few	NA	TRBV5-6	TGTGCCAGCACCCTAAGCCGGGGCCCCCAAGCTTTCTTT	CASTLSRGPQAFF
TRBJ1-1	many	NA	TRBV29-1	TGCAGCGTTGAAGACAGGGGGAACACTGAAGCTTTCTTT	CSVEDRGNTEAFF
TRBJ1-6	few	NA	TRBV12-3/TRBV12-4	TGTGCCAGCAGTTTACACAGGACGAGAAATTCACCCCTCCACTTT	CASSLHRTRNSPLHF
TRBJ2-1	NA	NA	TRBV20-1	TGCAGTGTTTTGGGCGGGGGCCTCCGGGAGCAGTTCTTC	CSVLGGGLREQFF
TRBJ2-7	many	TRBD2	TRBV11-2	TGTGCCAGCAGATCTCTAGCGGGGGGCGCCTACGAGCAGTACTTC	CASRSLAGGAYEQYF
TRBJ1-2	many	NA	TRBV5-4	TGTGCCAGCAGCTTGGCTTCAGTACTCTATGGCTACACCTTC	CASSLASVLYGYTF
TRBJ2-5	NA	TRBD1	TRBV20-1	TGCAGTGCCCGAAGACAGGGCGTAGAGACCCAGTACTTC	CSARRQGVETQYF
TRBJ1-6	many	NA	TRBV6-4	TGTGCCAGCAGCCTACAGCAGGAAGGTTCACCCCTCCACTTT	CASSLQQEGSPLHF
TRBJ1-2	many	NA	TRBV11-2	TGTGCCAGCAGCTTAGCCTCGGAGGGTACCTATGGCTACACCTTC	CASSLASEGTYGYTF
TRBJ1-4	many	NA	TRBV6-6	TGTGCCAGCAGTTTATATGCAACTAATGAAAAACTGTTTTTT	CASSLYATNEKLFF
TRBJ2-6	NA	NA	TRBV4-2	TGTGCCAGCAGCCAAGATCGTCGGCAGTACTCTGGGGCCAACGTCCTGACTTTC	CASSQDRRQYSGANVLTF
TRBJ1-2	many	TRBD1	TRBV9	TGTGCCAGCAGCGTATGGACAGGCCGCGGCTACACCTTC	CASSVWTGRGYTF
TRBJ1-3	NA	NA	TRBV6-6	TGTGCCAGCAGTGGACCTGGAAACACCATATATTTT	CASSGPGNTIYF
TRBJ2-3	many	NA	TRBV5-5	TGTGCCAGCAGCTTGCATAAAGGGGGGAGCACAGATACGCAGTATTTT	CASSLHKGGSTDTQYF
TRBJ2-7	few	TRBD1	TRBV7-9	TGTGCCAGCGGGGTCTGGGGACAGGCCTCCTACGAGCAGTACTTC	CASGVWGQASYEQYF
TRBJ2-4	NA	NA	TRBV7-2	TGTGCCAGCAGCTTGCGGACCTTGCCAGACATTCAGTACTTC	CASSLRTLPDIQYF
TRBJ2-3	NA	NA	TRBV14	TGTGCCAGCAGCCCCCTTCTCAACACAGATACGCAGTATTTT	CASSPLLNTDTQYF
TRBJ1-5	many	NA	TRBV29-1	TGCAGCGTTGGGCAGAATCAGCCCCAGCATTTT	CSVGQNQPQHF
TRBJ2-1	many	NA	TRBV20-1	TGCAGTGCTAGAGATGCTACCCGGAATGAGCAGTTCTTC	CSARDATRNEQFF
TRBJ1-5	many	NA	TRBV6-5	TGTGCCAGCAGCCAGGGGCCGGGATTCCAGCCCCAGCATTTT	CASSQGPGFQPQHF
TRBJ2-2	many	NA	TRBV9	TGTGCCAGCAGCGTAGATCCTAAGGGGCCATACACCGGGGAGCTGTTTTTT	CASSVDPKGPYTGELFF
TRBJ1-3	many	NA	TRBV5-1	TGCGCCAGCAGCTTGGTTCCGGGCTCTGGAAACACCATATATTTT	CASSLVPGSGNTIYF
TRBJ1-6	few	TRBD1	TRBV12-3/TRBV12-4	TGTGCCAGCAGTTCCAGGGGGAGTAATTCACCCCTCCACTTT	CASSSRGSNSPLHF
TRBJ1-2	NA	TRBD1	TRBV27	TGTGCCAGCTGGCGGGGGGGGACAGGGCTCTATGGCTACACCTTC	CASWRGGTGLYGYTF
TRBJ2-5	NA	TRBD1	TRBV5-1	TGCGCCAGCAGCTTCGGGACAGTCAAAGAGACCCAGTACTTC	CASSFGTVKETQYF
TRBJ2-3	many	NA	TRBV12-3/TRBV12-4	TGTGCCAGCAGTTTCGGGGAAGATACGCAGTATTTT	CASSFGEDTQYF
TRBJ2-7	many	NA	TRBV29-1	TGCAGCGTTGAAGAGGGAGTGACCTACGAGCAGTACTTC	CSVEEGVTYEQYF
TRBJ2-5	NA	TRBD2	TRBV7-2	TGTGCCAGTCTCGGGATAGCGGGAGTACTTCAAGAGACCCAGTACTTC	CASLGIAGVLQETQYF
TRBJ1-4	many	NA	TRBV4-2	TGTGCCAGCCAACCCCGGGGAGTTTTCGGAAATGAAAAACTGTTTTTT	CASQPRGVFGNEKLFF
TRBJ1-5	NA	NA	TRBV29-1	TGCAGCGCCACAGGGAGGGGTGTTGATCAGCCCCAGCATTTT	CSATGRGVDQPQHF
TRBJ1-1	many	NA	TRBV29-1	TGCAGCGCCAGACTTCATGGGACAAGGAACACTGAAGCTTTCTTT	CSARLHGTRNTEAFF
TRBJ2-3	NA	TRBD1	TRBV7-2	TGTGCCAGCAGCTTAGAGACAGGGGCACAGAGTAGCACAGATACGCAGTATTTT	CASSLETGAQSSTDTQYF
TRBJ2-7	NA	TRBD2	TRBV11-2	TGTGCCAGCAGCTTATTTGTACTAGCGCTTTCCTACGAGCAGTACTTC	CASSLFVLALSYEQYF
TRBJ2-7	few	NA	TRBV7-2	TGTGCCAGCAGTTTTAGTGTCTACGAGCAGTACTTC	CASSFSVYEQYF
TRBJ2-7	NA	NA	TRBV29-1	TGCAGCGTTGCCCGGACAGAATACGAGCAGTACTTC	CSVARTEYEQYF
TRBJ2-2	many	NA	TRBV6-4	TGTGCCAGCAGCGAACAGGGAACCGGGGAGCTGTTTTTT	CASSEQGTGELFF
TRBJ2-7	many	NA	TRBV20-1	TGCAGTGCTAGAAGGGTTACCTACGAGCAGTACTTC	CSARRVTYEQYF
TRBJ2-5	few	NA	TRBV3-1	TGTGCCAGCAGCCAAGACCGACGGGAGACCCAGTACTTC	CASSQDRRETQYF
TRBJ2-7	NA	NA	TRBV6-2/TRBV6-3	TGTGCCAGCAGTAGGGCGGCATACAACACCTACGAGCAGTACTTC	CASSRAAYNTYEQYF
TRBJ2-1	NA	TRBD2	TRBV13	TGTGCCAGCACCACCGCCGGGGGGGCCTACAATGAGCAGTTCTTC	CASTTAGGAYNEQFF
TRBJ2-1	many	NA	TRBV29-1	TGCAGCGTTGAAAGGCAGATCCATGAGCAGTTCTTC	CSVERQIHEQFF
TRBJ2-7	many	NA	TRBV4-2	TGTGCCAGCAGCCAAGAATACGCAGGGCTCTTTCGCTCCTCCTCCTACGAGCAGTACTTC	CASSQEYAGLFRSSSYEQYF
TRBJ1-2	many	NA	TRBV19	TGTGCCAGTAGTCCCGGACGGGCGGGAGGCTACACCTTC	CASSPGRAGGYTF
TRBJ1-3	many	NA	TRBV12-3/TRBV12-4	TGTGCCATTGGGACCGACTCTGGAAACACCATATATTTT	CAIGTDSGNTIYF
TRBJ2-6	few	NA	TRBV2	TGTGCCAGCAGTGTTTCCTCTTCTGGGGCCAACGTCCTGATTTTC	CASSVSSSGANVLIF